Listed below are T cell receptor beta chains from one sample, sequenced in a study of T cells expressing NK-cell markers. TCRdb re-called the 5' RACE reads and gives one entry per CDR3 protein, without DNA. The listing contains about 450,000 distinct CDR3 sequences. The sequenced material came from blood T cells: a sorted CD56 or NKG2C T cell subset, CD4+ or CD8+ T cells, or bulk PBMC T cells (not recorded which). These TCRs come from a woman aged 18-70 years in good health. The CDR3 runs from the conserved cysteine through the conserved F or W.

length	V	J	CDR3
14	TRBV18	TRBJ2-5	CASSLQTGQETQYF
12	TRBV5-1	TRBJ2-3	CASSLHLDTQYF
17	TRBV3-1	TRBJ2-1	CASSSQVGSPSGNEQFF
14	TRBV5-1	TRBJ2-7	CASRLAGSSYEQYF
14	TRBV7-2	TRBJ2-7	CASSPTPWVYEQYF
15	TRBV12-3/TRBV12-4	TRBJ2-1	CASRASGRSYNEQFF
16	TRBV2	TRBJ2-2	CASTRAREPNTGELFF
12	TRBV20-1	TRBJ2-3	CSAPPGSDTQYF
15	TRBV5-6	TRBJ2-3	CASSLLATRTDTQYF
14	TRBV12-3/TRBV12-4	TRBJ2-3	CASKIAGATDTQYF
19	TRBV11-2	TRBJ2-5	CASSLGILIGDSNQETQYF
15	TRBV29-1	TRBJ2-2	CSVTYAGGTTGELFF
14	TRBV30	TRBJ2-3	CAWSVGAGDDTQYF
11	TRBV28	TRBJ2-7	CASSGLYEQYF
14	TRBV12-3/TRBV12-4	TRBJ1-5	CASRRTGYNQPQHF
15	TRBV12-3/TRBV12-4	TRBJ2-3	CASSLGASGGSAQYF
14	TRBV20-1	TRBJ2-4	CSARGQGTRNIQYF
14	TRBV12-3/TRBV12-4	TRBJ1-2	CASSPRRQGYGYTF
17	TRBV30	TRBJ2-1	CAWSTGLAGGSYNEQFF
17	TRBV19	TRBJ2-2	CASSISAAEINTGELFF
14	TRBV5-1	TRBJ2-3	CASSPGQLTDTQYF
16	TRBV20-1	TRBJ1-1	CSAGGGRGRVDTEAFF
13	TRBV12-3/TRBV12-4	TRBJ2-7	CTSSFSMLNEQYF
16	TRBV27	TRBJ1-5	CASRPTPGGGNQPQHF
15	TRBV12-3/TRBV12-4	TRBJ2-7	CASSPGTGGIYEQYF
14	TRBV27	TRBJ2-5	CASTTTGGQETQYF
15	TRBV9	TRBJ2-1	CASTSGGLLKGEQFF
17	TRBV5-1	TRBJ2-2	CASSPRGLAGSTGELFF
16	TRBV14	TRBJ2-2	CASSQEQAKNTGELFF
11	TRBV18	TRBJ1-2	CASSGNYGYTF
16	TRBV18	TRBJ2-3	CASSPDRTTSTDTQYF
14	TRBV5-4	TRBJ1-2	CASSLGLRGYGYTF
17	TRBV7-2	TRBJ2-1	CASSLGAPGTSGNEQFF
13	TRBV27	TRBJ1-1	CASQTGRSTEAFF
15	TRBV5-1	TRBJ2-5	CASSKGRAIQETQYF
17	TRBV9	TRBJ1-3	CASSPNPQGASGNTIYF
15	TRBV20-1	TRBJ2-5	CSASPGGADQETQYF
15	TRBV5-1	TRBJ1-2	CASSWGDSRDYGYTF
14	TRBV30	TRBJ2-2	CAWRDRDVGGELFF
15	TRBV25-1	TRBJ1-2	CASSEGPFTNYGYTF
15	TRBV25-1	TRBJ2-1	CASSPRGRPYNEQFF
18	TRBV4-1	TRBJ2-2	CASSHPLGDPGGTGELFF
14	TRBV7-2	TRBJ2-7	CASSLADSTYEQYF
14	TRBV20-1	TRBJ1-5	CSARDPGGNQPQHF
11	TRBV5-1	TRBJ2-5	CASSVEETQYF